The rows below give T cell receptor beta chains drawn from one sample of a study of identical twins. Each CDR3 protein is one row after TCRdb ran MiXCR on the 5' RACE reads. The repertoire holds hundreds of thousands of distinct CDR3 sequences, with roughly 9% as singletons. These same data were also listed under a study on yellow fever vaccine responses in identical twins.

Sequencing was done on a sample of CD8+ T cells sorted from blood. The receptors stem from a woman under 30 in good health. CDR3s include the opening cysteine and the closing phenylalanine or tryptophan.

J,V,CDR3
TRBJ2-7,TRBV27,CASGRTGVYEQYF
TRBJ2-2,TRBV7-9,CASREIGLAENTGELFF
TRBJ2-7,TRBV27,CASSSLWDGGREQYF
TRBJ2-7,TRBV7-8,CASSSDYDRGAPYEQYF
TRBJ2-1,TRBV7-9,CASTPPSGPSYNEQFF
TRBJ1-3,TRBV6-1,CASSELKGSSGNTIYF
TRBJ1-4,TRBV25-1,CASSEFGGGTEKLFF
TRBJ1-1,TRBV7-9,CASSLRTGLNTEAFF
TRBJ2-1,TRBV4-1,CASSHPGSSYNEQFF
TRBJ2-5,TRBV7-9,CASMGQDQETQYF
TRBJ1-1,TRBV30,CAWSGAAHTEAFF
TRBJ1-5,TRBV3-1,CASSQVFGQGNQPQHF
TRBJ2-7,TRBV4-2,CASSQGADYEQYF
TRBJ2-3,TRBV7-3,CASSKRVRGGTQYF
TRBJ2-1,TRBV19,CASSPARESEQFF
TRBJ2-7,TRBV6-5,CASSSSQPGGRFGEQYF
TRBJ1-3,TRBV28,CASSLSSHSGNTIYF
TRBJ1-4,TRBV7-9,CASSLRGGLGHIEKLFF
TRBJ2-1,TRBV4-3,CASSHGTSGYNEQFF
TRBJ2-2,TRBV29-1,CSVAGQGNTGELFF
TRBJ2-7,TRBV12-3/TRBV12-4,CASSLPAGTYEQYF
TRBJ2-5,TRBV27,CASSIMRAEGETQYF
TRBJ2-1,TRBV27,CASTGTSGGLSSYNEQFF
TRBJ2-7,TRBV27,CASSLPGGREQYF
TRBJ2-1,TRBV23-1,CASSQSPGLAGGSYSYNEQFF
TRBJ1-1,TRBV29-1,CSVPGQWATEAFF
TRBJ2-4,TRBV29-1,CSVEGPSPGGGGNIQYF
TRBJ1-2,TRBV9,CASSAGTGSLGGYTF
TRBJ2-7,TRBV7-2,CASSPNTKYEQYF
TRBJ2-7,TRBV7-2,CASSSEGENEQYF
TRBJ1-6,TRBV6-4,CASSGGGDNSPLHF
TRBJ2-1,TRBV6-2/TRBV6-3,CASSSERESSYNEQFF
TRBJ1-2,TRBV7-9,CASSHRDREWHYGYTF
TRBJ1-4,TRBV9,CASSVEGTGEEKLFF
TRBJ2-2,TRBV29-1,CSATGPNTGELFF
TRBJ1-2,TRBV28,CASSDTRDLLPFEHGYTF
TRBJ2-3,TRBV5-6,CAISPGGSTDTQYF